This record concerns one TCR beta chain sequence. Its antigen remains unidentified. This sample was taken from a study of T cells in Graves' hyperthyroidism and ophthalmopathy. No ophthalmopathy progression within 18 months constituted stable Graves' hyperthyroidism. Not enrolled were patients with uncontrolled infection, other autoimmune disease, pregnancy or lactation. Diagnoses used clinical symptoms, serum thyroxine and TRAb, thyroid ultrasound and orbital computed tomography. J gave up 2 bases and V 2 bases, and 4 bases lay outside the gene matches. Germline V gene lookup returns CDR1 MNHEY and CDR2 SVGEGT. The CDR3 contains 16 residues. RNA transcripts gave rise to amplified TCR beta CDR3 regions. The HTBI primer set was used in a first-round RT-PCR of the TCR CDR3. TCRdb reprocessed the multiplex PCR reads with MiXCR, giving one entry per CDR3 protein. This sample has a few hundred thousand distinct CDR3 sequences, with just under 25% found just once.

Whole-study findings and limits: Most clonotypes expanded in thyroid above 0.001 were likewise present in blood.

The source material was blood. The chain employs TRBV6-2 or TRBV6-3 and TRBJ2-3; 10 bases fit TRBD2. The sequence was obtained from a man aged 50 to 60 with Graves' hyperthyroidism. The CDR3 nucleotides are TGTGCCAGCAGTTACCCCCTAGCGGGAGCCACAGATACGCAGTATTTT. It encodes CASSYPLAGATDTQYF.